A selection of T cell receptor beta chains follows, all from one sample in a study of blood T cell repertoires in COVID-19. The repertoire was sequenced with immunoSEQ multiplex PCR; TCRdb's copy has only in-frame clones and lacks some. The sample shows 380,000 or so clones, roughly 77% of them seen only once. Sequenced material: peripheral blood. These receptor sequences come from a human donor with acute or convalescent COVID-19. The donor label of this sample is uncertain. CDR3s include the opening cysteine and the closing phenylalanine or tryptophan. D genes are given only for firm matches. Size values are once, few and many counts, or a class for expanded clones, and some rows have none.

clone size: .
J gene: TRBJ2-1
D gene: TRBD1
V gene: TRBV27
CDR3 protein: CASSLSRDRGPVEQFF
CDR3 DNA: TGTGCCAGCAGTTTATCACGGGACAGGGGGCCGGTTGAGCAGTTCTTC

clone size: .
J gene: TRBJ2-7
D gene: TRBD1
V gene: TRBV7-2
CDR3 protein: CLRTGVCEQYF
CDR3 DNA: TGTCTCCGGACAGGAGTATGCGAGCAGTACTTC

clone size: .
J gene: TRBJ2-5
D gene: .
V gene: TRBV6-6
CDR3 protein: CASSYSRSGKGETQYF
CDR3 DNA: TGTGCCAGCAGTTACTCTAGGTCGGGGAAGGGAGAGACCCAGTACTTC

clone size: few
J gene: TRBJ1-1
D gene: .
V gene: TRBV6-5
CDR3 protein: CASSYSNGGGTEAFF
CDR3 DNA: TGTGCCAGCAGTTACTCGAACGGCGGGGGGACAGAAGCTTTCTTT

clone size: .
J gene: TRBJ2-2
D gene: TRBD1
V gene: TRBV10-2
CDR3 protein: CASSGQGYTGELFF
CDR3 DNA: TGCGCCAGCAGTGGACAGGGGTACACCGGGGAGCTGTTTTTT

clone size: .
J gene: TRBJ1-2
D gene: TRBD1
V gene: TRBV6-1
CDR3 protein: CASSEDLTGARYGGYTF
CDR3 DNA: TGTGCCAGCAGTGAGGATTTAACAGGGGCCCGCTATGGTGGCTACACCTTC

clone size: once
J gene: TRBJ1-2
D gene: .
V gene: TRBV5-1
CDR3 protein: CASSLVRGEGYGYTF
CDR3 DNA: TGCGCCAGCAGCTTGGTGCGAGGGGAGGGCTATGGCTACACCTTC

clone size: once
J gene: TRBJ2-7
D gene: TRBD1
V gene: TRBV25-1
CDR3 protein: CASSERQGSYYEQYF
CDR3 DNA: TGTGCCAGCAGTGAGAGACAGGGGAGCTACTACGAGCAGTACTTC

clone size: .
J gene: TRBJ1-1
D gene: TRBD1
V gene: TRBV30
CDR3 protein: CAWQGQGSEAFF
CDR3 DNA: TGTGCCTGGCAGGGACAGGGGTCTGAAGCTTTCTTT

clone size: .
J gene: TRBJ1-2
D gene: .
V gene: TRBV14
CDR3 protein: CASSQDYGGRGYGYTF
CDR3 DNA: TGTGCCAGCAGCCAAGATTATGGCGGGAGGGGCTATGGCTACACCTTC

clone size: .
J gene: TRBJ1-6
D gene: TRBD1
V gene: TRBV7-2
CDR3 protein: CASSVPGQPHQYNSPLHF
CDR3 DNA: TGTGCCAGCAGCGTCCCGGGACAGCCGCACCAATATAATTCACCCCTCCACTTT

clone size: .
J gene: TRBJ1-6
D gene: .
V gene: TRBV30
CDR3 protein: CAWSREGNSPLHF
CDR3 DNA: TGTGCCTGGAGCAGAGAGGGTAATTCACCCCTCCACTTT

clone size: .
J gene: TRBJ2-3
D gene: .
V gene: TRBV7-9
CDR3 protein: CASSQSGTASFF
CDR3 DNA: TGTGCCAGCAGCCAGTCCGGGACTGCCTCTTTCTTT

clone size: few
J gene: TRBJ2-1
D gene: .
V gene: TRBV29-1
CDR3 protein: CSVEDNRGNNEQFF
CDR3 DNA: TGCAGCGTTGAAGATAATAGGGGTAACAATGAGCAGTTCTTC

clone size: few
J gene: TRBJ1-1
D gene: .
V gene: TRBV12-5
CDR3 protein: CASGTLTGPAFF
CDR3 DNA: TGTGCTAGTGGTACACTCACAGGGCCGGCTTTCTTT

clone size: .
J gene: TRBJ1-2
D gene: .
V gene: TRBV4-1
CDR3 protein: CASSQVEGSSYGYTF
CDR3 DNA: TGCGCCAGCAGCCAAGTAGAGGGCAGTAGCTATGGCTACACCTTC

clone size: .
J gene: TRBJ1-2
D gene: .
V gene: TRBV27
CDR3 protein: CARSGGTTNYGYTF
CDR3 DNA: TGTGCCAGGAGCGGGGGGACAACTAACTATGGCTACACCTTC

clone size: .
J gene: TRBJ1-2
D gene: .
V gene: TRBV10-3
CDR3 protein: CAISQGGYGYTF
CDR3 DNA: TGTGCCATCAGTCAGGGAGGGTATGGCTACACCTTC

clone size: .
J gene: TRBJ2-3
D gene: TRBD1
V gene: TRBV5-1
CDR3 protein: CASSLQGSGTDTQYF
CDR3 DNA: TGCGCCAGCAGCTTACAGGGGTCGGGCACAGATACGCAGTATTTT

clone size: .
J gene: TRBJ1-1
D gene: .
V gene: TRBV11-3
CDR3 protein: CASSQRAAFF
CDR3 DNA: TGTGCCAGCAGCCAACGAGCAGCTTTCTTT

clone size: .
J gene: TRBJ1-5
D gene: .
V gene: TRBV7-8
CDR3 protein: CASSLVYSNQPQHF
CDR3 DNA: TGTGCCAGCAGCTTAGTCTATAGCAATCAGCCCCAGCATTTT

clone size: once
J gene: TRBJ2-2
D gene: TRBD2
V gene: TRBV28
CDR3 protein: CASSLAGGGPTGELFF
CDR3 DNA: TGTGCCAGCAGTTTAGCGGGCGGGGGGCCCACCGGGGAGCTGTTTTTT

clone size: .
J gene: TRBJ2-3
D gene: .
V gene: TRBV5-1
CDR3 protein: CASCPRARPTDTQYF
CDR3 DNA: TGCGCCAGCTGCCCCAGGGCACGACCGACAGATACGCAGTATTTT

clone size: .
J gene: TRBJ1-2
D gene: .
V gene: TRBV5-6
CDR3 protein: CASSLLGRGESGYTF
CDR3 DNA: TGTGCCAGCAGCTTATTGGGCAGGGGTGAAAGTGGCTACACCTTC

clone size: .
J gene: TRBJ1-1
D gene: TRBD1
V gene: TRBV7-9
CDR3 protein: CADGRDRVEAFF
CDR3 DNA: TGTGCCGACGGCCGGGACAGAGTAGAAGCTTTCTTT

clone size: .
J gene: TRBJ2-1
D gene: TRBD1
V gene: TRBV29-1
CDR3 protein: CSVRDRGWDNEQFF
CDR3 DNA: TGCAGCGTCCGGGACAGGGGGTGGGACAATGAGCAGTTCTTC

clone size: .
J gene: TRBJ2-2
D gene: TRBD2
V gene: TRBV11-2
CDR3 protein: CASSLGLAGTGELFF
CDR3 DNA: TGTGCCAGCAGCCTGGGACTAGCGGGGACCGGGGAGCTGTTTTTT

clone size: .
J gene: TRBJ1-2
D gene: .
V gene: TRBV20-1
CDR3 protein: CSAADGYTF
CDR3 DNA: TGCAGTGCTGCGGATGGCTACACCTTC

clone size: few
J gene: TRBJ1-2
D gene: .
V gene: TRBV15
CDR3 protein: CATSSGGGYGYTF
CDR3 DNA: TGTGCCACCAGCAGTGGGGGAGGCTATGGCTACACCTTC

clone size: once
J gene: TRBJ2-2
D gene: TRBD2
V gene: TRBV5-6
CDR3 protein: CASSLGGRVMNTGELFF
CDR3 DNA: TGTGCCAGCAGCTTGGGAGGGAGGGTGATGAACACCGGGGAGCTGTTTTTT

clone size: .
J gene: TRBJ1-5
D gene: .
V gene: TRBV19
CDR3 protein: CASSRGGQPQHF
CDR3 DNA: TGTGCCAGTAGTAGGGGGGGTCAGCCCCAGCATTTT

clone size: .
J gene: TRBJ1-1
D gene: .
V gene: TRBV29-1
CDR3 protein: CSAADRQGWAFF
CDR3 DNA: TGCAGCGCCGCTGACAGGCAAGGTTGGGCTTTCTTT

clone size: few
J gene: TRBJ2-4
D gene: TRBD2
V gene: TRBV7-2
CDR3 protein: CASSPGLAGNIQYF
CDR3 DNA: TGTGCCAGCAGCCCTGGACTAGCCGGGAACATTCAGTACTTC